A selection of T cell receptor beta chains follows, all from one sample in a study of blood T cell repertoires in COVID-19. Generated by immunoSEQ multiplex PCR, the TCRdb table keeps only in-frame clones and is missing some. The sample includes about 250,000 clones, around 85% of them seen just once. The sequencing input was peripheral blood. The receptors shown here come from a human donor with COVID-19, enrolled during active disease. The donor label of this sample is uncertain. Both conserved end residues are part of each CDR3. The D gene is left open where the match is weak. Part of the rows lack a size; the others show once, few, many or a class for expanded clones.

.	.	TRBV19	TRBJ2-2	CASSIHRVENTGELFF	TGTGCCAGTAGTATACACAGGGTAGAGAACACCGGGGAGCTGTTTTTT
TRBD1	.	TRBV19	TRBJ1-5	CASSKDRDSNQPQHF	TGTGCCAGTAGTAAAGACAGGGATAGCAATCAGCCCCAGCATTTT
TRBD2	.	TRBV30	TRBJ2-1	CAWSLPGTSGEYQFF	TGTGCCTGGAGTCTTCCCGGGACTAGCGGGGAGTACCAGTTCTTC
TRBD1	.	TRBV7-9	TRBJ1-1	CASSSGGLGTEAFF	TGTGCCAGCAGTTCAGGGGGCTTGGGCACTGAAGCTTTCTTT
TRBD1	.	TRBV19	TRBJ2-7	CATKGQGNYEQYF	TGTGCCACCAAAGGACAGGGGAACTACGAGCAGTACTTC
.	once	TRBV5-8	TRBJ1-1	CASSLALGGTEAFF	TGTGCCAGCAGCTTGGCCTTGGGAGGAACTGAAGCTTTCTTT
.	.	TRBV11-3	TRBJ2-2	CASSPQGNSGELFF	TGTGCCAGCAGCCCCCAGGGGAATAGCGGGGAGCTGTTTTTT
.	.	TRBV6-5	TRBJ1-1	CASSNAGTEAFF	TGTGCCAGCAGCAACGCGGGGACTGAAGCTTTCTTT
TRBD2	.	TRBV7-2	TRBJ2-3	CASSLDFYAGVLDTQYF	TGTGCCAGCAGCTTAGATTTTTACGCGGGAGTTTTAGATACGCAGTATTTT
.	.	TRBV5-1	TRBJ1-1	CASSLAPVGSNTEAFF	TGCGCCAGCAGCTTGGCCCCGGTGGGCTCGAACACTGAAGCTTTCTTT
TRBD1	.	TRBV27	TRBJ1-2	CASSLSDRVAGYTF	TGTGCCAGCAGTTTATCTGACAGGGTAGCTGGCTACACCTTC
.	.	TRBV28	TRBJ1-1	CASSWALEAFF	TGTGCCAGCAGTTGGGCCCTTGAAGCTTTCTTT
TRBD1	.	TRBV10-3	TRBJ1-2	CAISESGRGQGYTF	TGTGCCATCAGTGAGTCTGGAAGGGGGCAAGGCTACACCTTC
TRBD1	.	TRBV28	TRBJ1-6	CASGDHTGGNSPLHF	TGTGCCAGCGGTGATCATACAGGGGGCAATTCACCCCTCCACTTT
TRBD1	.	TRBV3-1/TRBV3-2	TRBJ2-1	CASSQGRGRPSEQFF	TGTGCCAGCAGCCAGGGCAGGGGGCGTCCAAGTGAGCAGTTCTTC
.	.	TRBV28	TRBJ2-7	CASSFPYYEQYF	TGTGCCAGCAGTTTCCCTTACTACGAGCAGTACTTC
TRBD1	.	TRBV23-1	TRBJ2-5	CDEQSPGQGNETQYF	TGCGACGAGCAGTCCCCCGGACAGGGTAACGAGACCCAGTACTTC
.	.	TRBV7-7	TRBJ1-6	CASSLDGNSPLHF	TGTGCTAGCAGCTTAGACGGGAATTCACCCCTCCACTTT
TRBD2	.	TRBV27	TRBJ2-2	CAWGREGTGELFF	TGTGCCTGGGGTAGGGAGGGCACCGGGGAGCTGTTTTTT
.	.	TRBV6-5	TRBJ2-1	CATQRSGSHEQFF	TGTGCCACCCAGCGGAGCGGTAGCCATGAGCAGTTCTTC
.	.	TRBV9	TRBJ1-2	CASSRTSGSGWYGYTF	TGTGCCAGCTCACGGACCTCTGGGAGCGGTTGGTATGGCTACACCTTC
TRBD1	.	TRBV27	TRBJ1-4	CASSLSPGQGTNGQKLFF	TGTGCCAGCAGTTTATCCCCGGGACAGGGGACCAACGGGCAAAAACTGTTTTTT
TRBD1	.	TRBV18	TRBJ1-4	CASSRDRDNEKLFF	TGTGCCAGCTCACGGGACAGGGATAATGAAAAACTGTTTTTT
TRBD1	.	TRBV18	TRBJ1-1	CASSPSGGAGTEAFF	TGTGCCAGCTCACCTTCAGGGGGCGCGGGTACTGAAGCTTTCTTT
.	.	TRBV4-2	TRBJ1-6	CASSIVGGQADSPLHF	TGTGCCAGCAGCATAGTAGGGGGTCAGGCGGATTCACCCCTCCACTTT
TRBD2	.	TRBV2	TRBJ2-7	CASRYAASGEYEQYF	TGTGCCAGCAGATATGCGGCTAGCGGAGAGTACGAGCAGTACTTC
.	.	TRBV21-1	TRBJ1-6	CASSSGGDFSYNSPLHF	TGTGCCAGCAGCAGCGGGGGGGATTTCTCCTATAATTCACCCCTCCACTTT
TRBD2	many	TRBV7-9	TRBJ2-7	CASSPSSGRRYEQYF	TGTGCCAGCAGCCCCTCTAGCGGGAGAAGGTACGAGCAGTACTTC
TRBD1	.	TRBV6-6	TRBJ2-7	CASDRGTYEQYF	TGTGCCAGCGACAGGGGAACGTACGAGCAGTACTTC
.	few	TRBV7-2	TRBJ1-2	CASSTSLTRTGAGGHGYTF	TGTGCCAGCAGCACTAGCCTTACTCGGACGGGTGCCGGAGGGCATGGCTACACCTTC
TRBD1	.	TRBV7-3	TRBJ1-6	CASSLEGTVYNSPLHF	TGTGCCAGCAGCTTAGAGGGGACAGTCTATAATTCACCCCTCCACTTT